This TCR beta chain stems from a study of OX40 agonist ivuxolimab in advanced cancers. Study-level findings and limits: A proportion of nonresponders additionally exhibited low normalized T-cell clonal expansion.

This clone came up many times. Its target is unknown. V was pared by 4 bases and J by 3 bases, with 15 bases between. The CDR3 extends over 15 amino acids. Germline-derived CDR1 and CDR2 are LGHNA and YNFKEQ. Data came from immunoSEQ multiplex PCR; TCRdb stores just in-frame clones and leaves some out. The sample lists fewer than 50,000 clones, about 87% occurring once. The clonotype originates from an adult with an advanced solid tumor such as melanoma, head and neck, liver or kidney cancer. V is TRBV4-2 and J is TRBJ1-2; tentative D call: TRBD1 (6 bases). The sequencing used CD4+ or CD8+ T cells sorted from blood, collected in a trial of the OX40 agonist ivuxolimab. This CDR3 reads CASSPGEGVYYGYTF. Written as DNA, the CDR3 is TGTGCCAGCAGCCCGGGGGAGGGGGTTTACTATGGCTACACCTTC.